The 2 T cell receptor beta chains reported below all come from one sample, sequenced in a study of cytomegalovirus exposure and HLA in healthy donors. PCR used 60 Vbeta primers and 13 Jbeta primers. Here immunoSEQ multiplex PCR was the method, and the copy in TCRdb shows in-frame clones only, minus some. Of under 150,000 clones listed, under 90% are singletons. The sequenced sample was PBMCs. All receptors derive from a male donor in good health and CMV-seronegative.

This chain connects TRBV5-4 to TRBJ2-7; TRBD1 matches at 7 bases. This CDR3 comprises 13 residues. Looked up from germline, CDR1 is SGHNT and CDR2 is YYREEE (reference sequence). V shed 3 bases, J shed 4 bases, and the junction held 4 bases outside the gene matches. CDR3 sequence: CASSSGQFYEQYF. CDR3 DNA sequence: TGTGCCAGCAGCTCGGGACAGTTTTACGAGCAGTACTTC.

The gene calls are TRBV6-5 and TRBJ2-1, with D tentatively TRBD2 (6 bases). The CDR3 is made up of 14 amino acids. V lost 7 bases, J lost 3 bases, and 13 bases lay in between. Germline V gene sequence: CDR1 MNHEY, CDR2 SVGAGI. Here the CDR3 reads CASTSSGRYNEQFF. CDR3 sequence (DNA): TGTGCCAGCACGTCCAGCGGGCGCTACAATGAGCAGTTCTTC.